These T cell receptor beta chains were read from a single sample in a study of identical twins. One entry per CDR3 protein, called by TCRdb with MiXCR from the 5' RACE reads. This table holds approximately 670,000 distinct CDR3 sequences, around 6% found once. Sequencing was carried out using naive T cells sorted from blood. The origin of the receptors is a man younger than 35 in good health. Both conserved end residues are part of each CDR3. D genes are given only for firm matches. Clone size appears in some rows only: once, few, many, or a class for an expanded clone.

size	D	J	V	CDR3	DNA
many	NA	TRBJ2-1	TRBV20-1	CSARKGNLGNEQFF	TGCAGTGCTAGAAAGGGGAACCTGGGCAATGAGCAGTTCTTC
many	TRBD2	TRBJ2-3	TRBV20-1	CSALGLAAWQDTQYF	TGCAGTGCTCTAGGACTAGCGGCGTGGCAAGATACGCAGTATTTT
many	NA	TRBJ2-3	TRBV28	CATHMGGPGDTQYF	TGTGCCACCCACATGGGGGGCCCGGGAGATACGCAGTATTTT
few	TRBD2	TRBJ2-3	TRBV19	CASSVTPQLAGSTDTQYF	TGTGCCAGTAGTGTAACGCCCCAACTAGCGGGAAGCACAGATACGCAGTATTTT
many	TRBD1	TRBJ1-5	TRBV12-5	CASGLTGTDQPQHF	TGTGCTAGTGGTTTGACAGGGACAGATCAGCCCCAGCATTTT
once	TRBD2	TRBJ2-1	TRBV11-2	CASSIIQGPGTRYETQFF	TGTGCCAGCAGCATTATTCAAGGGCCAGGGACTAGATACGAGACTCAGTTCTTC
many	NA	TRBJ2-1	TRBV4-2	CASSHILDENEQFF	TGTGCCAGCAGCCATATACTAGACGAGAATGAGCAGTTCTTC
many	TRBD2	TRBJ2-3	TRBV12-3/TRBV12-4	CASSFTAGGPVDTQYF	TGTGCCAGCAGTTTTACGGCGGGAGGGCCCGTAGATACGCAGTATTTT
many	NA	TRBJ1-5	TRBV12-3/TRBV12-4	CASSFGRINQPQHF	TGTGCCAGCAGTTTCGGCCGGATCAATCAGCCCCAGCATTTT
few	NA	TRBJ1-5	TRBV6-5	CASSYSNGNQPQHF	TGTGCCAGCAGTTACTCGAATGGCAATCAGCCCCAGCATTTT
few	NA	TRBJ1-2	TRBV6-2/TRBV6-3	CASSYSNQYPGNSFSYGYTF	TGTGCCAGCAGTTACTCGAATCAATATCCGGGGAATAGCTTTAGCTATGGCTACACCTTC
few	TRBD2	TRBJ2-1	TRBV7-3	CASSLGPIAGREDEQFF	TGTGCCAGCAGCTTAGGACCTATAGCGGGAAGAGAGGATGAGCAGTTCTTC
few	NA	TRBJ1-1	TRBV5-5	CASSSAARNTEAFF	TGTGCCAGCAGCTCTGCCGCACGGAACACTGAAGCTTTCTTT
few	NA	TRBJ2-1	TRBV21-1	CASSKSGLADTSIGQFF	TGTGCCAGCAGCAAATCCGGCCTAGCGGATACCTCAATAGGGCAGTTCTTC
many	NA	TRBJ1-1	TRBV7-2	CASSLQVNTEAFF	TGTGCCAGCAGCCTTCAAGTAAACACTGAAGCTTTCTTT
NA	NA	TRBJ1-5	TRBV30	CAWSGGRGNQPQHF	TGTGCCTGGAGTGGGGGTCGGGGCAATCAGCCCCAGCATTTT
many	NA	TRBJ2-1	TRBV29-1	CSVEPKLLDEQFF	TGCAGCGTTGAACCCAAGTTATTAGATGAGCAGTTCTTC
many	NA	TRBJ2-6	TRBV24-1	CATSDSPGASGANVLTF	TGTGCCACCAGTGATAGTCCAGGCGCCTCTGGGGCCAACGTCCTGACTTTC
few	NA	TRBJ1-5	TRBV15	CATSRDTFVQHF	TGTGCCACCAGCAGAGATACGTTTGTTCAGCATTTT
NA	TRBD2	TRBJ2-2	TRBV9	CASSPAGGGLTGELFF	TGTGCCAGCAGCCCGGCGGGAGGGGGATTGACCGGGGAGCTGTTTTTT